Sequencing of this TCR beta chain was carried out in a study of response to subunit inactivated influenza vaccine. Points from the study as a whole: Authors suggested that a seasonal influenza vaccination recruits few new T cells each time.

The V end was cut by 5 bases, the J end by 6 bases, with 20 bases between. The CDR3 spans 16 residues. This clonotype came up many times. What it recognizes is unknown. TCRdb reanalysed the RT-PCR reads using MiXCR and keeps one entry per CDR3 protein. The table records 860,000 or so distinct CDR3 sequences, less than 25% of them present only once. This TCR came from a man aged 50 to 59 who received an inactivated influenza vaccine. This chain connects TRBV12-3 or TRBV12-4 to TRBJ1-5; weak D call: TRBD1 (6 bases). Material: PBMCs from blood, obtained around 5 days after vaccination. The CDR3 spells CASSPAGQGLVQPQHF. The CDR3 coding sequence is TGTGCCAGCAGTCCCGCCGGTCAGGGGCTGGTTCAGCCCCAGCATTTT.